The 8 T cell receptor beta chains presented below share a single source sample, sequenced in a study of CD8 T cells in Susac syndrome. RNA in amounts of about 0.45 to 1 ug was reverse transcribed with random hexamers. One entry per CDR3 protein results from TCRdb running MiXCR on the immunoSEQ multiplex PCR reads. The repertoire consists of about 85,000 distinct CDR3 sequences, with approximately 95% occurring once and the leading ten covering about 0.45%. The source material was CD8+ T cells from PBMCs. The receptors were gathered from a human donor with Susac syndrome.

V gene TRBV5-6 combines with J gene TRBJ2-1; D remains ambiguous. V gave up 3 bases and J gave up 5 bases, with 15 bases separating them. The CDR3 spans 15 residues. CDR1 SGHDT and CDR2 YYEEEE come from the germline V gene. Here the CDR3 DNA reads TGTGCCAGCAGCTCCGCCGGGTTTCGAGACAATGAGCAGTTCTTC. Amino acid sequence: CASSSAGFRDNEQFF.

V usage is TRBV28 and J usage is TRBJ2-7; a possible D gene is TRBD2 (5 bases). The germline V gene has CDR1 MDHEN and CDR2 SYDVKM. Trimming shortened V by 3 bases and J by 1 base, and 13 bases separated the two germline ends. The length of the CDR3 is 15 residues. The CDR3 bases are TGTGCCAGCAGTTTTGCACCGGACTCTTCCTACGAGCAGTACTTC. This translates into CASSFAPDSSYEQYF.

This chain connects TRBV7-8 to TRBJ2-5; no firm D call. Trimming removed 5 bases from V and 5 bases from J, with 12 bases in between. CDR3 length: 13 amino acids. Looked up from germline, CDR1 is SGHVS and CDR2 is FQNEAQ. Here the CDR3 reads CASSLDTLETQYF. The CDR3 nucleotides are TGTGCCAGCAGCCTAGACACCCTGGAGACCCAGTACTTC.

The J gene is TRBJ2-7, the V gene TRBV30, with TRBD2 matching 14 bases. The CDR3 sequence is 16 residues long. After removal of 2 bases from V and 5 bases from J, the junction contained 8 bases not matched to a gene. Germline lookup yields CDR1 GTSNPN and CDR2 SVGIG (reference sequence). The CDR3 loop reads CAWSPRGGLAGDEQYF. DNA of the CDR3: TGTGCCTGGAGTCCCCGGGGGGGACTAGCGGGAGACGAGCAGTACTTC. The full variable domain, in which reference TRBV30 and TRBJ2-7 provide the parts outside the CDR3, is SQTIHQWPATLVQPVGSPLSLECTVEGTSNPNLYWYRQAAGRGLQLLFYSVGIGQISSEVPQNLSASRPQDRQFILSSKKLLLSDSGFYLCAWSPRGGLAGDEQYFGPGTRLTVT.

The chain combines TRBV7-9 with TRBJ2-5, with D possibly being TRBD1 or TRBD2 (6 bases each). The V gene lost 10 bases and the J gene lost 5 bases, with 11 bases spanning the gap. Germline CDR1 is SEHNR and CDR2 is FQNEAQ (reference sequence). CDR3 size: 11 residues. The CDR3 nucleotides are TGTGCCACCTGGGGGGCGGAGACCCAGTACTTC. Amino acid sequence: CATWGAETQYF. The variable domain in full, with the rest retrieved from reference TRBV7-9 and TRBJ2-5, is DTGVSQNPRHKITKRGQNVTFRCDPISEHNRLYWYRQTLGQGPEFLTYFQNEAQLEKSRLLSDRFSAERPKGSFSTLEIQRTEQGDSAMYLCATWGAETQYFGPGTRLLVL.

The gene calls are TRBV11-2 and TRBJ1-1; D is undetermined. The V gene lost 0 bases and the J gene lost 5 bases, with 7 bases spanning the gap. Germline V gives CDR1 SGHAT, CDR2 FQNNGV. The CDR3 runs to 13 residues. The DNA of the CDR3 is TGTGCCAGCAGCTTAGAAGGGCGAACTGAAGCTTTCTTT. Amino acids: CASSLEGRTEAFF.

V usage is TRBV10-2 and J usage is TRBJ2-7, with D possibly TRBD2 on 5 matching bases. The ends were cut back, 7 bases at V and 2 bases at J, with 12 bases in the middle. Germline V lookup: CDR1 WSHSY, CDR2 SAAADI. The CDR3 is 13 residues long. The CDR3 loop reads CASTGSSPYEQYF. CDR3 nucleotide sequence: TGCGCCAGCACGGGGAGTTCCCCCTACGAGCAGTACTTC.

The sample holds a few counts of this clonotype. This chain uses TRBV6-6 with TRBJ2-6; D not resolved. V gave up 6 bases and J gave up 2 bases, with 11 bases separating them. The length of the CDR3 is 15 residues. Germline assignment: CDR1 MNHNY and CDR2 SVGAGI (reference sequence). The CDR3 region is CASSQGIPGANVLTF. DNA of the CDR3: TGTGCCAGCAGCCAAGGGATCCCTGGGGCCAACGTCCTGACTTTC.